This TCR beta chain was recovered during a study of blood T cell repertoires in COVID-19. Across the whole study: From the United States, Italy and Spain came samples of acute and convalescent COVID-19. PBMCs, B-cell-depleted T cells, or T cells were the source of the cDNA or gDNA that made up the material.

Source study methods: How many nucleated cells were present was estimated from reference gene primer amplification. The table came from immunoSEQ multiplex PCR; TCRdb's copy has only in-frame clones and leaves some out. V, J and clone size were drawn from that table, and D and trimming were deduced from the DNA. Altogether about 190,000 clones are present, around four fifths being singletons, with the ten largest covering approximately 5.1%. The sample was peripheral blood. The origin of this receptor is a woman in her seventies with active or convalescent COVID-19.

CDR3 loop: CATSGQYSNQPQHF. In DNA form, the CDR3 reads TGTGCCACCAGTGGACAGTATAGCAATCAGCCCCAGCATTTT. V is TRBV24-1 and J is TRBJ1-5, with D perhaps TRBD1 (5 bases). CDR1 and CDR2 from the germline V gene are KGHDR and SFDVKD. V was cut by 5 bases and J by 0 bases, with 7 bases left in between. The CDR3 totals 14 residues.